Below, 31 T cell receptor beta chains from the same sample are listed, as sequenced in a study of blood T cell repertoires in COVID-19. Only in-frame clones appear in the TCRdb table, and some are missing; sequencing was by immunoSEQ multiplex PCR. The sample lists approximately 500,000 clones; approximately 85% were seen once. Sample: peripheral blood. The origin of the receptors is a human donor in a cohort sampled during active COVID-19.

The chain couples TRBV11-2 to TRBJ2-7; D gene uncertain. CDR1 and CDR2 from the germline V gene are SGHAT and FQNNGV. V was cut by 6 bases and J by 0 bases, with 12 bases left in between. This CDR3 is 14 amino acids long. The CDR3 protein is CASRRGGGSYEQYF. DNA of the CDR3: TGTGCCAGCAGACGTGGTGGCGGCTCCTACGAGCAGTACTTC.

The chain's CDR3 is CASSQEGAARVDTGELFF. DNA of the CDR3: TGTGCCAGCAGCCAAGAGGGGGCAGCGAGGGTTGACACCGGGGAGCTGTTTTTT. The chain uses TRBV4-2 and TRBJ2-2; perhaps TRBD1 as D (6 bases). V lost 0 bases, J lost 3 bases, and 17 bases lay in between. Germline values: CDR1 LGHNA, CDR2 YNFKEQ. The CDR3 length is 18 residues.

For the CDR3, the DNA is TGTGCCATCAGCGAGGCGGAGGACCCCGCCTACGAGCAGTACTTC. It yields the protein CAISEAEDPAYEQYF. V is TRBV10-3 and J is TRBJ2-7; the D gene is possibly TRBD2 (5 bases). The CDR3 runs 15 residues. Deletions cut 6 bases from V and 2 bases from J, with 17 bases between. The germline V gene has CDR1 ENHRY and CDR2 SYGVKD.

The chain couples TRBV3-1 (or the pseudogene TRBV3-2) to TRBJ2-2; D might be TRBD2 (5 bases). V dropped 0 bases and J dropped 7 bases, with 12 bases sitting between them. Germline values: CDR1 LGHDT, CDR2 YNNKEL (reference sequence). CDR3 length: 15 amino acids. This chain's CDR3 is CASSQDGSGSGELFF. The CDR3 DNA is TGTGCCAGCAGCCAAGACGGTTCGGGGAGCGGGGAGCTGTTTTTT.

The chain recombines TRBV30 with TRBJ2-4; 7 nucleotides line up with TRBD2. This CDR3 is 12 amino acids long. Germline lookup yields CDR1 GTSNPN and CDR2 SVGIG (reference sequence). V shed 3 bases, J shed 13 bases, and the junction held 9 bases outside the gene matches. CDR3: CAWSAPGTIQYF. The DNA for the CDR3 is TGTGCCTGGAGCGCCCCGGGGACTATACAGTACTTC.

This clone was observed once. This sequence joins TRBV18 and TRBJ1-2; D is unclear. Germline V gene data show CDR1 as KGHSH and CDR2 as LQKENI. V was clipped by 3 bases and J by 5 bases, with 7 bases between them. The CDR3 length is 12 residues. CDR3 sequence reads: CASSPEVYGYTF. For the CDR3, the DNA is TGTGCCAGCTCACCGGAGGTTTATGGCTACACCTTC.

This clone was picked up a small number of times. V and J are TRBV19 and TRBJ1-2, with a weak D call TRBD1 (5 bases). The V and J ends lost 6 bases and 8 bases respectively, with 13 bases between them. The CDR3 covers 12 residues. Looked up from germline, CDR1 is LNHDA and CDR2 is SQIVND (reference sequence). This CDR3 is CASRGPGEGYTF. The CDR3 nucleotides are TGTGCCAGTAGGGGTCCGGGGGAAGGCTACACCTTC.

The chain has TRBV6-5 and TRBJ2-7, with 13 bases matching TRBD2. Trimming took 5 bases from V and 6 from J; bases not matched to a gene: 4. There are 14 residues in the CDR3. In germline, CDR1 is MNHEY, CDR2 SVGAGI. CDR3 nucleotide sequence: TGTGCCAGCAGTAGGACTAGCGGGAGTGGCGAGCAGTACTTC. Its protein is CASSRTSGSGEQYF.

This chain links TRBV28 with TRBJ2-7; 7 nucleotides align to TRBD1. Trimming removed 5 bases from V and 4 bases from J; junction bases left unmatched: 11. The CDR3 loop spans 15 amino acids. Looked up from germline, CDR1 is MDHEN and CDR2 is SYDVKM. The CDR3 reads CASSQPGQPEYEQYF. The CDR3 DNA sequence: TGTGCCAGCAGTCAACCGGGACAGCCGGAATACGAGCAGTACTTC.

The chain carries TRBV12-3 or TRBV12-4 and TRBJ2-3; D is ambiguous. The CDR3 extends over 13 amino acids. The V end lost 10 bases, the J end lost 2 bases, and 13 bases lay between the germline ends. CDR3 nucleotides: TGTGCCACTGCCCGACTCCTCACAGATACGCAGTATTTT. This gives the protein CATARLLTDTQYF.

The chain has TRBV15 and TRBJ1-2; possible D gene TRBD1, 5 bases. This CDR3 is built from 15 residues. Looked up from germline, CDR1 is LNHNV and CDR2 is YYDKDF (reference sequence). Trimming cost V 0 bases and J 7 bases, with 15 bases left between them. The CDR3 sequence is CATSRDLGGEVGYTF. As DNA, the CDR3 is TGTGCCACCAGCAGAGATCTTGGAGGGGAAGTTGGCTACACCTTC.

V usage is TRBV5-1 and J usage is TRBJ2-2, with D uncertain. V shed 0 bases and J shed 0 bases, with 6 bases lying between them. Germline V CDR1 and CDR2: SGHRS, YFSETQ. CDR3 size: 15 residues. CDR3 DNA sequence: TGCGCCAGCAGCTTGGGACGGGCGAACACCGGGGAGCTGTTTTTT. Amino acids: CASSLGRANTGELFF.

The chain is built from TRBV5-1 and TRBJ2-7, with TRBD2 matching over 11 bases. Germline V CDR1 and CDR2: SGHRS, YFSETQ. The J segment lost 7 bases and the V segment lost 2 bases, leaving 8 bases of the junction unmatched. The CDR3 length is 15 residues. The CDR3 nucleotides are TGCGCCAGCAGCTTTTATAGCGGGAGGGGCGGAGAGCAGTACTTC. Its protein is CASSFYSGRGGEQYF.

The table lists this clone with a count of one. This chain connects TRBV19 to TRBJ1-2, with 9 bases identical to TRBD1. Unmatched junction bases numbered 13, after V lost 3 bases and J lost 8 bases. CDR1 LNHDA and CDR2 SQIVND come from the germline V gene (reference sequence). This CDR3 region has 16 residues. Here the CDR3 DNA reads TGTGCCAGTAGTATGCTAATGACAGGGGGATTCAACGGCTACACCTTC. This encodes CASSMLMTGGFNGYTF. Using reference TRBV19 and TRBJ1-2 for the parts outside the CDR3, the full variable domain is DGGITQSPKYLFRKEGQNVTLSCEQNLNHDAMYWYRQDPGQGLRLIYYSQIVNDFQKGDIAEGYSVSREKKESFPLTVTSAQKNPTAFYLCASSMLMTGGFNGYTFGSGTRLTVV.

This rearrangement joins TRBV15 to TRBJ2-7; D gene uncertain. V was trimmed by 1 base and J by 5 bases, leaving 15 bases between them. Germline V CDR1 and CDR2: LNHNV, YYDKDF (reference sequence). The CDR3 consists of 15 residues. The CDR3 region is CATSRGNSWSDEQYF. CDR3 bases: TGTGCCACCAGCAGAGGTAATAGTTGGTCCGACGAGCAGTACTTC.

The CDR3 loop reads CASRGGLAERGKYF. The CDR3 DNA reads TGTGCCAGCAGGGGAGGACTAGCGGAAAGGGGAAAGTACTTC. The genes are TRBV2 and TRBJ2-7; 10 nucleotides line up with TRBD2. Germline V gives CDR1 SNHLY, CDR2 FYNNEI. V lost 6 bases to trimming and J lost 11 bases; unmatched junction nucleotides: 13. The CDR3 spans 14 residues.

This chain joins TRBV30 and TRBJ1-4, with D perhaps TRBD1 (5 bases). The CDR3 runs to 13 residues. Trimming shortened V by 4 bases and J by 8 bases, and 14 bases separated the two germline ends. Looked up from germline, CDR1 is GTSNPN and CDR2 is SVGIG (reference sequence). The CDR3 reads CAWTTTADEKLFF. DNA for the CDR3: TGTGCCTGGACCACGACAGCCGACGAAAAACTGTTTTTT.

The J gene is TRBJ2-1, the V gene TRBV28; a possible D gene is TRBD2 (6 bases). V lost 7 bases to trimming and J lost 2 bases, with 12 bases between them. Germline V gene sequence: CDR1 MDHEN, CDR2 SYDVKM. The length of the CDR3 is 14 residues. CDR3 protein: CASTSPGAYNEQFF. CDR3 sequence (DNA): TGTGCCAGCACCTCCCCGGGAGCCTACAATGAGCAGTTCTTC.

The CDR3 loop is CASRRGPGNSPLHF. Here the CDR3 DNA reads TGTGCCAGTCGGAGGGGCCCGGGGAATTCACCCCTCCACTTT. The chain is built from TRBV27 and TRBJ1-6; TRBD1 might be the D (5 bases). CDR1 and CDR2 (germline): MNHEY, SMNVEV (reference sequence). V shed 9 bases and J shed 7 bases, with 16 bases lying between them. CDR3 length: 14 residues.

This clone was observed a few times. CDR3 amino acids: CAWIGLAGVGEQFF. DNA for the CDR3: TGTGCCTGGATTGGACTAGCGGGAGTAGGTGAGCAGTTCTTC. This chain links TRBV30 with TRBJ2-1; 13 nucleotides line up with TRBD2. Germline-derived CDR1 and CDR2 are GTSNPN and SVGIG (reference sequence). V shed 4 bases and J 9 bases; nucleotides not matched to a gene: 6. This CDR3 contains 14 residues.

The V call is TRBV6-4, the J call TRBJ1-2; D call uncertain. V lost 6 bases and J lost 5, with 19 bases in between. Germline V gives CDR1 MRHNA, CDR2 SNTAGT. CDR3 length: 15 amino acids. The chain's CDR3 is CASSKEAGAGYGYTF. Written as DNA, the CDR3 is TGTGCCAGCAGCAAGGAGGCGGGCGCGGGGTATGGCTACACCTTC.

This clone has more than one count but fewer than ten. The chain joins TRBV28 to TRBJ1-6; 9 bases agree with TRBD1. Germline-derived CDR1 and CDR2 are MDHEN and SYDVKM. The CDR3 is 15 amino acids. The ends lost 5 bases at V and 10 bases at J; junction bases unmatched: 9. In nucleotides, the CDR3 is TGTGCCAGCAGTGAGACCGGGACAGGGAAATCACCCCTCCACTTT. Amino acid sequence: CASSETGTGKSPLHF.

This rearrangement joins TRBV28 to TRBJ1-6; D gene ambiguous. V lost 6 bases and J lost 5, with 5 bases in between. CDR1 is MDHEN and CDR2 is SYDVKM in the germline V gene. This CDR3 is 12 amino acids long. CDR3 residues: CASRRDNSPLHF. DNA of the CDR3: TGTGCCAGCAGACGAGATAATTCACCCCTCCACTTT.

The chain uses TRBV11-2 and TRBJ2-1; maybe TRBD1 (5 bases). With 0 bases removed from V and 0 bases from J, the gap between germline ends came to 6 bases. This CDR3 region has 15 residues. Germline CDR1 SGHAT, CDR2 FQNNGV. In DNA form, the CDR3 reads TGTGCCAGCAGCTTAGATAGGGGCTCCTACAATGAGCAGTTCTTC. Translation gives CASSLDRGSYNEQFF.

The CDR3 nucleotides read TGTGCCAGTAGCTACGGGGGGGTAGGCGGAGATACGCAGTATTTT. Its translation is CASSYGGVGGDTQYF. The rearrangement links TRBV19 to TRBJ2-3, with 8 bases identical to TRBD2. The ends lost 6 bases at V and 5 bases at J; junction bases unmatched: 10. Germline CDR1 and CDR2: LNHDA and SQIVND (reference sequence). This CDR3 is 15 amino acids long.

The CDR3 region is CASRGVGTDTQYF. The CDR3 nucleotides read TGTGCCAGCAGGGGCGTGGGCACAGATACGCAGTATTTT. The rearrangement uses TRBV19 and TRBJ2-3, with D possibly TRBD1 on 6 matching bases. V lost 9 bases to trimming and J lost 1 base, with 11 bases between them. The CDR3 length is 13 residues. From germline, CDR1 is LNHDA and CDR2 SQIVND (reference sequence).

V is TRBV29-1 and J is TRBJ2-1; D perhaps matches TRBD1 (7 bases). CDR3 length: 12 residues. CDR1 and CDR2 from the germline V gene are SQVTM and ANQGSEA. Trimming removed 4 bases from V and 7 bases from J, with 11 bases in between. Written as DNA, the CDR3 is TGCAGCGTTGTGCAGGGGGGAAATGAGCAGTTCTTC. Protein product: CSVVQGGNEQFF.

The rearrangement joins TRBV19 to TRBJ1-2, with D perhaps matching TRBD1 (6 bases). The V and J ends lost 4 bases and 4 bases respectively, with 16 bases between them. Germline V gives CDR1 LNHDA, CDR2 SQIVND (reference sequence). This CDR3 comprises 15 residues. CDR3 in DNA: TGTGCCAGTAGTACCCAAGGGGGTCGGGTCTATGGCTACACCTTC. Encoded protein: CASSTQGGRVYGYTF.

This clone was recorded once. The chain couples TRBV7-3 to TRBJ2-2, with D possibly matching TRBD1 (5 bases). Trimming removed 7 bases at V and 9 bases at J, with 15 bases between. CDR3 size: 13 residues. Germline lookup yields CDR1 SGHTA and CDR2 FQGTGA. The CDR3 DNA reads TGTGCCAGCACCGTCGGGCCAGGGCGGGAGCTGTTTTTT. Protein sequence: CASTVGPGRELFF.

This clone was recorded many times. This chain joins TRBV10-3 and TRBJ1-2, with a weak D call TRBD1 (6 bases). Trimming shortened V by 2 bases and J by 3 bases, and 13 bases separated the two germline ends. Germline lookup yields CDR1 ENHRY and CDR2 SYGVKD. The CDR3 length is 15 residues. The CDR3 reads CAISEDDRTDYGYTF. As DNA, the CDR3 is TGTGCCATCAGTGAGGATGATCGGACAGACTATGGCTACACCTTC.

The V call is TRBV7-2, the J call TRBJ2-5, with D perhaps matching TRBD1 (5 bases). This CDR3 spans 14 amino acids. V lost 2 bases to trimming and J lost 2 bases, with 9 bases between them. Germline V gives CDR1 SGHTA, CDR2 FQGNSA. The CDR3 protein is CASSLPGSQETQYF. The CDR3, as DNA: TGTGCCAGCAGCTTACCAGGGTCGCAAGAGACCCAGTACTTC.